This paragraph reports one TCR beta chain. Assay used: immunoSEQ multiplex PCR; TCRdb lists only in-frame clones, some missing. The table has around 170,000 clones, about 85% seen once. Time point in this sample: blood 4 weeks post-SBRT, at nephrectomy. Treatment in this sample: 15 Gy SBRT to primary tumor, nephrectomy 4 weeks later. The V segment lost 1 base and the J segment 4 bases; nucleotides outside the gene matches: 2. The CDR3 is made up of 16 amino acids. Germline values: CDR1 SGHRS, CDR2 YFSETQ. The sample comes from a study of radiation and T cells in renal cell carcinoma. The receptor's source is a woman between 50 and 59 years old with renal cell carcinoma. The sample consisted of blood, taken from a patient whose treatment included radiotherapy and nephrectomy. The rearrangement links TRBV5-1 to TRBJ2-3, with 14 nucleotides matching TRBD2. The CDR3 DNA is TGCGCCAGCAGCTTGAGACTAGCGGGAGGGGCAGATACGCAGTATTTT. This gives the protein CASSLRLAGGADTQYF. The full variable domain, with the rest looked up from reference TRBV5-1 and TRBJ2-3, is KAGVTQTPRYLIKTRGQQVTLSCSPISGHRSVSWYQQTPGQGLQFLFEYFSETQRNKGNFPGRFSGRQFSNSRSEMNVSTLELGDSALYLCASSLRLAGGADTQYFGPGTRLTVL.